Shown below are 3 T cell receptor beta chains from a single sample sequenced in a study of blood T cell repertoires in COVID-19. The table came from immunoSEQ multiplex PCR; TCRdb's copy has only in-frame clones and leaves some out. The sample comprises 20,000 to 30,000 clones, 80% to 90% of which are singletons, and approximately 9.7% rests with the top ten. Sequencing was done on a sample of peripheral blood. Source of these receptors: a man between 65 and 79 years old with acute or convalescent COVID-19.

The V call is TRBV5-1, the J call TRBJ2-1, with 9 bases lining up with TRBD2. Germline CDR1 and CDR2: SGHRS and YFSETQ. There are 14 residues in the CDR3. After removal of 7 bases from V and 5 bases from J, the junction contained 7 bases not matched to a gene. In DNA form, the CDR3 reads TGCGCCAGCGTAAGCGGGGGGACGAACAATGAGCAGTTCTTC. This sequence encodes CASVSGGTNNEQFF.

The chain has TRBV6-5 and TRBJ2-1, with D possibly being TRBD2 (6 bases). CDR1 and CDR2 (germline): MNHEY, SVGAGI. Trimming stripped 6 bases from V and 8 bases from J, with 11 bases between. The length of the CDR3 is 12 residues. In DNA, the CDR3 is TGTGCCAGCAGCGGGGGATGGGATGAGCAGTTCTTC. Protein: CASSGGWDEQFF.

This clone was recorded only once. V and J are TRBV6-5 and TRBJ1-4; TRBD1 matches at 7 bases. V trimming: 6 bases; J trimming: 7 bases; junction bases outside the gene matches: 5. CDR1 MNHEY and CDR2 SVGAGI come from the germline V gene. The CDR3 runs to 13 residues. CDR3 sequence (DNA): TGTGCCAGCAGGACAGGGCGAAGTGAAAAACTGTTTTTT. This sequence encodes CASRTGRSEKLFF.